A selection of T cell receptor beta chains follows, all from one sample in a study of blood T cell repertoires in COVID-19. Produced via immunoSEQ multiplex PCR; TCRdb's table is partial and in-frame only. The profile shows 130,000 or so clones, more than 60% of them singletons. The sample taken for sequencing was peripheral blood. These receptors were obtained from a woman in her 70s with acute or convalescent COVID-19. CDR3s include the opening cysteine and the closing phenylalanine or tryptophan. D genes are given only for firm matches. Rows give clone size only sometimes, using once, few, many, or a class for an expanded clone.

abundance	len	d_gene	v_gene	j_gene	CDR3nt	CDR3aa
NA	14	NA	TRBV7-2	TRBJ2-1	TGTGCCAGCAGTATTGGTAGCGTTTACAATGAGCAGTTCTTC	CASSIGSVYNEQFF
many	14	NA	TRBV6-1	TRBJ1-1	TGTGCCAGCAGTGAAGGGACAGTTCACACTGAAGCTTTCTTT	CASSEGTVHTEAFF
once	17	TRBD1	TRBV28	TRBJ1-5	TGTGCCAGCAGTTTATCCACAGGGGCTGGAAACAATCAGCCCCAGCATTTT	CASSLSTGAGNNQPQHF
NA	15	NA	TRBV5-1	TRBJ2-7	TGCGCCAGCAGCCCCACCCCGGGGAGCTCCTACGAGCAGTACTTC	CASSPTPGSSYEQYF
once	15	TRBD1	TRBV30	TRBJ1-5	TGTGCCTGGAGTGGACAGGGGGCGCCTGATCAGCCCCAGCATTTT	CAWSGQGAPDQPQHF
NA	13	NA	TRBV5-8	TRBJ2-5	TGTGCCAGCAGCTTGGCTAGTGAGGAGACCCAGTACTTC	CASSLASEETQYF
NA	15	TRBD1	TRBV7-2	TRBJ1-3	TGTGCCAGCAGCTCTTATCAGGGGGCAGGAAACACCATATATTTT	CASSSYQGAGNTIYF
NA	13	TRBD2	TRBV20-1	TRBJ2-7	TGCAGTGCTAGTGGCGGGAGAATCGACGAGCAGTACTTC	CSASGGRIDEQYF
NA	12	NA	TRBV5-1	TRBJ2-3	TGCGCCAGCAGCTTGCCCGCAGATACGCAGTATTTT	CASSLPADTQYF
few	15	TRBD1	TRBV2	TRBJ1-2	TGTGCCAGCAGGGCCGGGACAGGGGCTAACTATGGCTACACCTTC	CASRAGTGANYGYTF
NA	17	TRBD1	TRBV24-1	TRBJ2-2	TGTGCCACCAGTGACCCCGGGACAGAATCGAACACCGGGGAGCTGTTTTTT	CATSDPGTESNTGELFF
few	12	NA	TRBV18	TRBJ1-2	TGTGCCAGCTCAACGGACTACTATGGCTACACCTTC	CASSTDYYGYTF
NA	17	TRBD2	TRBV19	TRBJ2-3	TGTGCCAGTAGTCCAACTAGCGGGGTAGTGATACCAGATACGCAGTATTTT	CASSPTSGVVIPDTQYF
NA	15	TRBD1	TRBV19	TRBJ2-5	TGTGCCAGTAGTACTCTGGGACAGGGGTTGGAGACCCAGTACTTC	CASSTLGQGLETQYF
few	15	TRBD1	TRBV7-9	TRBJ1-2	TGTGCCAGCAGCTTAGCGCTGAGACAGGGCTATGGCTACACCTTC	CASSLALRQGYGYTF
few	13	NA	TRBV2	TRBJ2-2	TGTGCCAGCAGAACGGACAGCCCCGGGGAGCTGTTTTTT	CASRTDSPGELFF